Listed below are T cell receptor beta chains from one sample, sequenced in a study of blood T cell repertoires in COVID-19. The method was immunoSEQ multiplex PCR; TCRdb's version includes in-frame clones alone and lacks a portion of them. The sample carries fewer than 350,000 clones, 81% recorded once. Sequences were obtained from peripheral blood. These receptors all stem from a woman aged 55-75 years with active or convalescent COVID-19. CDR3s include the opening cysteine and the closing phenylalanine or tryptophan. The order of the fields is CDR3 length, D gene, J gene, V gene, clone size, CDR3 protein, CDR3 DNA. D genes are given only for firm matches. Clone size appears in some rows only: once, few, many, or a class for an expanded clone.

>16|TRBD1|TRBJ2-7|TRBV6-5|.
CASSYSRTGAAYEQYF
TGTGCCAGCAGTTACTCTCGGACAGGGGCGGCCTACGAGCAGTACTTC
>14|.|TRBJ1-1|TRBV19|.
CASSIGRWNTEAFF
TGTGCCAGTAGTATAGGGCGGTGGAACACTGAAGCTTTCTTT
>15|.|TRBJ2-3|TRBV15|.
CATSRGRGHTDTQYF
TGTGCCACCAGCAGGGGGAGAGGGCACACAGATACGCAGTATTTT
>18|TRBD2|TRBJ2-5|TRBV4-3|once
CASSRLDRRGGPPETQYF
TGCGCCAGCAGCCGCCTGGATAGGCGGGGGGGCCCCCCAGAGACCCAGTACTTC
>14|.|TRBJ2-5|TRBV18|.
CASSPSGAAETQYF
TGTGCCAGCTCACCATCCGGAGCGGCGGAGACCCAGTACTTC
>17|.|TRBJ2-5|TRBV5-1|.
CASSLGFSGDIQETQYF
TGCGCCAGCAGCTTGGGTTTTAGCGGCGATATACAAGAGACCCAGTACTTC
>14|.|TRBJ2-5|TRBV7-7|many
CASSLGPLQETQYF
TGTGCTAGCAGCTTGGGGCCCCTTCAAGAGACCCAGTACTTC
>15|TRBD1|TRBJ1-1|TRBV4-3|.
CASSQDQGAVSEAFF
TGCGCCAGCAGCCAAGATCAGGGGGCAGTCTCTGAAGCTTTCTTT
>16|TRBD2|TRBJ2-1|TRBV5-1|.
CASSLGPSGGYERMFF
TGCGCCAGCAGCTTGGGGCCTAGCGGGGGGTACGAGAGGATGTTCTTC
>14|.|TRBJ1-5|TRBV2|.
CASSDRFLKDSQHF
TGTGCCAGCAGTGATAGGTTTTTAAAAGACTCCCAGCATTTT
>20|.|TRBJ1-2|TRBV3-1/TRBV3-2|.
CASSQEYLRVPPGGERGYTF
TGTGCCAGCAGCCAAGAGTACCTAAGAGTCCCCCCAGGTGGGGAGAGGGGCTACACCTTC
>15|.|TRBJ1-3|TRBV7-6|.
CASSLSGVSGNTIYF
TGTGCCAGCAGCTTAAGCGGGGTGTCCGGAAACACCATATATTTT
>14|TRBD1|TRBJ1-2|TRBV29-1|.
CSVRVTGGSYGYTF
TGCAGCGTGAGGGTTACAGGGGGGAGCTATGGCTACACCTTC
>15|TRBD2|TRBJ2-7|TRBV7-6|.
CASSLRTSGSYEQYF
TGTGCCAGCAGCTTACGGACTAGCGGATCCTACGAGCAGTACTTC
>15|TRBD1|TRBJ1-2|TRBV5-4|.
CASSLGDRTNYGYTF
TGTGCCAGCAGCTTGGGGGACAGGACTAACTATGGCTACACCTTC
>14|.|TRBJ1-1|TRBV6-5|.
CASSYSRVTTEAFF
TGTGCCAGCAGTTACTCGAGGGTAACCACTGAAGCTTTCTTT
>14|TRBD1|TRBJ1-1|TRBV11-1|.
CASSSPGGYTEAFF
TGTGCCAGCAGCTCCCCAGGGGGATACACTGAAGCTTTCTTT
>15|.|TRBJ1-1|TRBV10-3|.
CAISGATLPNTEAFF
TGTGCCATCAGTGGAGCAACGCTCCCGAACACTGAAGCTTTCTTT
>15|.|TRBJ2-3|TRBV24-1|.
CATSDGTRPLGTQYF
TGTGCCACCAGTGATGGGACAAGGCCCTTAGGTACGCAGTATTTT
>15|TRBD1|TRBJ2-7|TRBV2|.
CASSERTGERYEQYF
TGTGCCAGCAGTGAGCGTACAGGGGAAAGGTACGAGCAGTACTTC
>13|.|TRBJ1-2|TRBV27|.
CASSRVLTGGYTF
TGTGCCAGCAGTCGGGTTCTCACCGGTGGCTACACCTTC